The entry that follows covers one T cell receptor beta chain sequence. Its matching antigen is unknown. The data are from a study of response to subunit inactivated influenza vaccine. General study results and limits: The authors proposed limited new T cell recruitment per seasonal influenza vaccination.

This CDR3 contains 14 residues. From germline, CDR1 is ENHRY and CDR2 SYGVKD. The ends were cut back, 0 bases at V and 4 bases at J, with 7 bases in the middle. One entry per CDR3 protein, called by TCRdb with MiXCR from the RT-PCR reads. The sample includes about 700,000 distinct CDR3 sequences, 14% seen only once; the top ten take 7.6%. The V call is TRBV10-3, the J call TRBJ1-5; no definite D call. Material: PBMCs from blood, obtained about 14 days before vaccination. This sequence was found in a man in his forties or fifties who received an inactivated influenza vaccine. In DNA, the CDR3 is TGTGCCATCAGTGAGTCAGGCAGGAATCAGCCCCAGCATTTT. Translation: CAISESGRNQPQHF.